These 12 T cell receptor beta chains originate from one sample sequenced in a study of graft-versus-host responses after intestinal transplantation. Libraries were prepared by immunoSEQ multiplex PCR; TCRdb keeps only in-frame clonotypes and omits some of them. The sample records around 29,000 clones, approximately 93% being singletons. This sample comprised PBMCs, obtained 66 days after intestinal transplant. The receptor set was obtained from a human patient who received an intestinal transplant, so some T cells may come from the graft donor.

This rearrangement joins TRBV5-1 to TRBJ2-5, with 12 bases lining up with TRBD2. Germline values: CDR1 SGHRS, CDR2 YFSETQ. Losses at the gene ends were 4 bases for V and 2 bases for J; bases not matched to a gene: 3. CDR3 length: 15 amino acids. This CDR3 reads CASSPGLAGQETQYF. The DNA for the CDR3 is TGCGCCAGCAGCCCCGGACTAGCGGGGCAAGAGACCCAGTACTTC.

This chain uses TRBV4-2 with TRBJ2-7; 12 positions match TRBD2. The CDR3 is 16 amino acids. With 0 bases clipped from V and 3 bases from J, the junction kept 3 bases outside the gene matches. Per germline, CDR1 LGHNA and CDR2 YNFKEQ. CDR3 sequence reads: CASSQDLAGGNYEQYF. For the CDR3, the DNA is TGTGCCAGCAGCCAAGATCTAGCGGGGGGGAACTACGAGCAGTACTTC.

The genes are TRBV6-1 and TRBJ2-7; 7 nucleotides agree with TRBD1. Germline CDR1 is MNHNS and CDR2 is SASEGT. V was pared by 3 bases and J by 4 bases, with 6 bases of the junction left unmatched. The CDR3 sequence is 14 residues long. The CDR3 here is CASSEWGTDYEQYF. CDR3 DNA: TGTGCCAGCAGTGAGTGGGGGACAGATTACGAGCAGTACTTC.

The chain recombines TRBV6-1 with TRBJ1-1, with D unclear. The germline V gene encodes CDR1 MNHNS and CDR2 SASEGT. The CDR3 spans 13 residues. Trimming removed 4 bases at V and 6 bases at J, with 12 bases between. CDR3 nucleotide sequence: TGTGCCAGCAGTGTTCGGGGTTACGCTGAAGCTTTCTTT. Encoded protein: CASSVRGYAEAFF.

V gene TRBV11-2 combines with J gene TRBJ1-1; 8 bases are a match to TRBD1. The V segment lost 1 base and the J segment 4 bases; nucleotides outside the gene matches: 5. This CDR3 spans 15 amino acids. CDR1 is SGHAT, CDR2 FQNNGV, per germline. CDR3 bases: TGTGCCAGCAGCTTAGCGGAAACAGGGGGCACTGAAGCTTTCTTT. Translation: CASSLAETGGTEAFF.

The rearrangement joins TRBV19 to TRBJ2-7; D remains ambiguous. V was pared by 1 base and J by 6 bases, with 10 bases between. The CDR3 contains 13 residues. CDR1 and CDR2 (germline): LNHDA, SQIVND (reference sequence). Written as DNA, the CDR3 is TGTGCCAGTAGTATAGGGGCTTGGGGCGAGCAGTACTTC. It is translated as CASSIGAWGEQYF.

The rearrangement links TRBV11-2 to TRBJ1-6, with TRBD1 matching 9 bases. V was clipped by 5 bases and J by 4 bases; unmatched bases: 9. CDR1 and CDR2 from the germline V gene are SGHAT and FQNNGV. The CDR3 consists of 17 residues. In nucleotides, the CDR3 is TGTGCCAGCAGCCCACCCGACAGGGGGGTTTATAATTCACCCCTCCACTTT. Encoded protein: CASSPPDRGVYNSPLHF.

This sequence joins TRBV20-1 and TRBJ2-3, with D maybe TRBD1 (5 bases). The CDR3 contains 11 residues. V shed 6 bases and J shed 6 bases, with 10 bases lying between them. Germline lookup yields CDR1 DFQATT and CDR2 SNEGSKA (reference sequence). DNA of the CDR3: TGCAGTGCCAGGGTGTGGGATACGCAGTATTTT. This encodes CSARVWDTQYF.

This chain joins TRBV9 and TRBJ1-1; no firm D call. Trimming pared 0 bases from V and 0 bases from J, leaving 12 bases between. The CDR3 sequence is 16 residues long. Germline CDR1 reads SGDLS; CDR2 reads YYNGEE. The CDR3 DNA reads TGTGCCAGCAGCGTAGGCCCGGGTGAGATGAACACTGAAGCTTTCTTT. This translates into CASSVGPGEMNTEAFF.

The CDR3 DNA follows: TGTGCCAGCAGCGGGCCTAGCGGGGGTGCAGATACGCAGTATTTT. This sequence encodes CASSGPSGGADTQYF. V usage is TRBV9 and J usage is TRBJ2-3; 10 bases align to TRBD2. The CDR3 has 15 amino acids. After removal of 3 bases from V and 4 bases from J, the junction contained 5 bases not matched to a gene. Germline V gene data show CDR1 as SGDLS and CDR2 as YYNGEE.

The chain combines TRBV6-1 with TRBJ2-7; maybe TRBD2 (5 bases). Germline CDR1 reads MNHNS; CDR2 reads SASEGT. Trimming pared 4 bases from V and 11 bases from J, leaving 30 bases between. The CDR3 runs 17 residues. The CDR3 nucleotides read TGTGCCAGCAGTGCCTCGGTAAGGAGCGACTATTTTGAGTTTGAGTACTTC. Encoded protein: CASSASVRSDYFEFEYF.

The CDR3 DNA sequence: TGCGCCAGCAGCCAAGGTTGGGCGGGAGTGGTCGGGGAGCTGTTTTTT. Translating it yields CASSQGWAGVVGELFF. The rearrangement uses TRBV4-1 and TRBJ2-2; 7 bases match TRBD2. Germline-derived CDR1 and CDR2 are MGHRA and YSYEKL. The CDR3 is 16 amino acids. Unmatched junction bases numbered 9, after V lost 1 base and J lost 7 bases.